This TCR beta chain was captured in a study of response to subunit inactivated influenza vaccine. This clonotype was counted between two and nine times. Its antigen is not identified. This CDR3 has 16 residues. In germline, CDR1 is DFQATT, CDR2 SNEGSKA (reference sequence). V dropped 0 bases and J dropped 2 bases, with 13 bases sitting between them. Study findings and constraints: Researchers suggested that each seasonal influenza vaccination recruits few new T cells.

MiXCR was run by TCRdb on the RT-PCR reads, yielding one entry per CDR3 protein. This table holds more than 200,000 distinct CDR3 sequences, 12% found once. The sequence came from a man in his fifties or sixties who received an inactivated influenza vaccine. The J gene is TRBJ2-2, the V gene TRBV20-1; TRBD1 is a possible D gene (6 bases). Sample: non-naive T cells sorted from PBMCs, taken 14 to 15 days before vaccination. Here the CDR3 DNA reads TGCAGTGCTAGAGATATGGCAGGGGCAAACACCGGGGAGCTGTTTTTT. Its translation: CSARDMAGANTGELFF.